Each of the 31 T cell receptor beta chains below was sequenced from the same sample in a study of T cell responses to AZD1222 COVID-19 vaccine. The assay was immunoSEQ multiplex PCR, and TCRdb's table has in-frame clones only and misses some. The profile shows around 140,000 clones, over 90% of them singletons. The sample in question was peripheral blood, obtained on day 0 of AZD1222 vaccination. These receptors all come from an adult in good health.

The chain combines TRBV30 with TRBJ2-1, with 7 bases lining up with TRBD2. From germline, CDR1 is GTSNPN and CDR2 SVGIG (reference sequence). The CDR3 loop spans 14 amino acids. The trim removed 0 bases at V and 4 bases at J, leaving 3 bases unmatched. CDR3 in DNA: TGTGCCTGGAGTGTACGGACTAGGTACAATGAGCAGTTCTTC. Protein: CAWSVRTRYNEQFF.

V and J are TRBV4-1 and TRBJ1-2; D gene unclear. The CDR3 contains 15 residues. Germline V gene lookup returns CDR1 MGHRA and CDR2 YSYEKL. V was trimmed by 2 bases and J by 4 bases, leaving 14 bases between them. The CDR3, as DNA: TGCGCCAGCAGCCAAAAGTCCCCGGACGTCTATGGCTACACCTTC. The encoded protein is CASSQKSPDVYGYTF.

A word on this clone: The same CDR3 can be traced to other DNA sequences in this sample. This sequence joins TRBV5-1 and TRBJ1-1; D unresolved. The CDR3 has 13 residues. V lost 4 bases and J lost 3, with 10 bases in between. Per germline, CDR1 SGHRS and CDR2 YFSETQ. CDR3 residues: CASSLGVDTEAFF. The CDR3 bases are TGCGCCAGCAGCCTGGGAGTTGACACTGAAGCTTTCTTT.

This clone was seen just once. The chain combines TRBV5-1 with TRBJ2-2, with TRBD1 matching over 12 bases. Germline V gives CDR1 SGHRS, CDR2 YFSETQ. This CDR3 has 17 residues. The ends lost 4 bases at V and 6 bases at J; junction bases unmatched: 10. The CDR3 reads CASSPGTGGFRSGELFF. DNA of the CDR3: TGCGCCAGCAGCCCAGGGACAGGGGGCTTTAGGTCCGGGGAGCTGTTTTTT.

The V and J genes are TRBV28 and TRBJ2-7, with D tentatively TRBD1 (6 bases). This CDR3 region has 15 residues. In germline, CDR1 is MDHEN, CDR2 SYDVKM. V dropped 3 bases and J dropped 1 base, with 13 bases sitting between them. The CDR3 DNA sequence: TGTGCCAGCAGTTTGAAGGGGGACGGGTCCTACGAGCAGTACTTC. It is translated as CASSLKGDGSYEQYF.

The rearrangement links TRBV4-1 to TRBJ1-5; 7 nucleotides align to TRBD1. The germline gives CDR1 MGHRA, CDR2 YSYEKL. Germline trimming cut 1 base from V and 6 bases from J; bases unmatched to any gene: 9. The CDR3 extends over 16 amino acids. CDR3 sequence (DNA): TGCGCCAGCAGCCAAGTGTTAAGGGGGCGAGGTCAGCCCCAGCATTTT. This sequence encodes CASSQVLRGRGQPQHF.

This clone was picked up one time. J is TRBJ2-2 and V is TRBV6-5, with 10 bases lining up with TRBD1. J gave up 4 bases and V 9 bases, and 2 bases lay outside the gene matches. The CDR3 runs to 13 residues. Germline CDR1 and CDR2: MNHEY and SVGAGI. The CDR3 reads CASRTGGTGELFF. The CDR3 DNA reads TGTGCCAGTCGGACAGGGGGCACCGGGGAGCTGTTTTTT.

J is TRBJ2-3 and V is TRBV6-4, with TRBD2 matching over 7 bases. The V and J ends lost 6 bases and 1 base, in that order; junction bases with no gene match: 7. Germline-derived CDR1 and CDR2 are MRHNA and SNTAGT. The CDR3 totals 15 residues. The CDR3 DNA is TGTGCCAGCAGCGACCGGGCGGGGGGCACAGATACGCAGTATTTT. Translation: CASSDRAGGTDTQYF.

The chain is built from TRBV5-6 and TRBJ1-1; 8 bases are shared with TRBD1. From germline, CDR1 is SGHDT and CDR2 YYEEEE. The CDR3 runs to 16 residues. V was pared by 4 bases and J by 0 bases, with 8 bases of the junction left unmatched. CDR3 in DNA: TGTGCCAGCAGCCCTCGGACAGGGAGCATGAACACTGAAGCTTTCTTT. Its protein is CASSPRTGSMNTEAFF.

The CDR3 loop reads CAISESGQVNQPQHF. CDR3 bases: TGTGCCATCAGTGAGTCAGGACAGGTAAATCAGCCCCAGCATTTT. This chain links TRBV10-3 with TRBJ1-5; 7 bases fit TRBD1. CDR3 length: 15 amino acids. V lost 0 bases and J lost 4; bases outside the gene matches: 3. Germline CDR1 ENHRY, CDR2 SYGVKD.

This clone was recorded a few times. V gene TRBV19 combines with J gene TRBJ1-5; 8 bases fit TRBD1. The germline CDR1 and CDR2 sequences are LNHDA and SQIVND (reference sequence). This CDR3 spans 15 amino acids. The V and J ends lost 5 bases and 3 bases, in that order; junction bases with no gene match: 6. The CDR3 loop reads CASSLTGAVNQPQHF. Written as DNA, the CDR3 is TGTGCCAGTAGTTTGACAGGGGCGGTCAATCAGCCCCAGCATTTT. The full variable domain, in which reference TRBV19 and TRBJ1-5 provide the parts outside the CDR3, is DGGITQSPKYLFRKEGQNVTLSCEQNLNHDAMYWYRQDPGQGLRLIYYSQIVNDFQKGDIAEGYSVSREKKESFPLTVTSAQKNPTAFYLCASSLTGAVNQPQHFGDGTRLSIL.

The V gene is TRBV12-3 or TRBV12-4, the J gene TRBJ1-2; D is unclear. The CDR3 consists of 13 residues. Trimming stripped 3 bases from V and 0 bases from J, with 5 bases between. CDR3: CASSFGSNYGYTF. CDR3 nucleotide sequence: TGTGCCAGCAGTTTCGGCTCTAACTATGGCTACACCTTC.

V usage is TRBV9 and J usage is TRBJ2-7, with 12 nucleotides matching TRBD2. Trimming at V came to 0 bases and at J to 6 bases, leaving 1 base not matched to a gene. The CDR3 totals 14 residues. CDR1 and CDR2 (germline): SGDLS, YYNGEE. CDR3 protein: CASSVELAGGEQYF. CDR3 nucleotides: TGTGCCAGCAGCGTAGAACTAGCGGGAGGCGAGCAGTACTTC.

The V and J genes are TRBV7-8 and TRBJ2-5; D possibly corresponds to TRBD2 (6 bases). V shed 4 bases and J shed 5 bases, with 14 bases lying between them. This CDR3 has 14 amino acids. Germline V gene sequence: CDR1 SGHVS, CDR2 FQNEAQ. Here the CDR3 DNA reads TGTGCCAGCAGCTGGGGACTCGTAGTGGAGACCCAGTACTTC. Its protein is CASSWGLVVETQYF.

CDR3 sequence reads: CATSREHNTEAFF. CDR3 sequence (DNA): TGTGCCACCAGCAGAGAGCATAACACTGAAGCTTTCTTT. This chain links TRBV15 with TRBJ1-1; no reliable D call. V was cut by 0 bases and J by 2 bases, with 4 bases left in between. Germline V gene lookup returns CDR1 LNHNV and CDR2 YYDKDF (reference sequence). This CDR3 region has 13 residues.

The chain recombines TRBV18 with TRBJ1-1, with TRBD1 matching 8 bases. This CDR3 is 15 amino acids long. V lost 4 bases and J lost 1; bases outside the gene matches: 5. Per germline, CDR1 KGHSH and CDR2 LQKENI. CDR3 nucleotides: TGTGCCAGCTCACGGTTACAGGGGGAGAACACTGAAGCTTTCTTT. It codes for CASSRLQGENTEAFF.

J is TRBJ2-5 and V is TRBV20-1; D gene uncertain. V was cut by 3 bases and J by 1 base, with 9 bases left in between. Germline lookup yields CDR1 DFQATT and CDR2 SNEGSKA (reference sequence). The CDR3 has 13 amino acids. DNA for the CDR3: TGCAGTGCTAGTTTCCCTTTCCAAGAGACCCAGTACTTC. It translates to CSASFPFQETQYF.

The J gene is TRBJ1-5, the V gene TRBV10-3; no clear D gene. The CDR3 is 15 amino acids. Trimming removed 0 bases from V and 5 bases from J, with 11 bases in between. The germline CDR1 and CDR2 sequences are ENHRY and SYGVKD. CDR3 sequence reads: CAISESTIRDQPQHF. The CDR3 bases are TGTGCCATCAGTGAGTCTACCATTCGCGATCAGCCCCAGCATTTT.

The gene calls are TRBV11-2 and TRBJ2-7; 7 bases map to TRBD1. The junction had 10 bases not matched to a gene; V was cut back by 5 bases and J by 3 bases. Germline V CDR1 and CDR2: SGHAT, FQNNGV. This CDR3 comprises 15 residues. The CDR3 coding sequence is TGTGCCAGCAGCCCGGGACAGCAAGCCTACTACGAGCAGTACTTC. Amino acids: CASSPGQQAYYEQYF.

J is TRBJ1-1 and V is TRBV4-2, with unresolved D. Per the germline V gene, CDR1 is LGHNA and CDR2 is YNFKEQ. There are 14 residues in the CDR3. V was trimmed by 2 bases and J by 4 bases, leaving 11 bases between them. The CDR3 reads CASSQYGSGTEAFF. The CDR3 nucleotides are TGTGCCAGCAGCCAATACGGTTCTGGCACTGAAGCTTTCTTT.

The chain uses TRBV18 and TRBJ1-1, with TRBD1 as a possible D gene (5 bases). Looked up from germline, CDR1 is KGHSH and CDR2 is LQKENI. This CDR3 is built from 14 residues. V was clipped by 2 bases and J by 1 base, with 8 bases between them. The CDR3 region is CASSPEGQNTEAFF. CDR3 coding DNA: TGTGCCAGCTCACCAGAAGGACAGAACACTGAAGCTTTCTTT.

The V gene is TRBV7-9, the J gene TRBJ2-7, with 7 nucleotides matching TRBD2. Trimming at V came to 1 base and at J to 0 bases, leaving 6 bases not matched to a gene. This CDR3 spans 16 amino acids. Per the germline V gene, CDR1 is SEHNR and CDR2 is FQNEAQ (reference sequence). The CDR3 DNA reads TGTGCCAGCAGCTTAGGCCCGGGACTATCCTCCTACGAGCAGTACTTC. As protein: CASSLGPGLSSYEQYF.

The rearrangement uses TRBV11-2 and TRBJ2-2; D gene ambiguous. The CDR3 has 15 residues. The germline CDR1 and CDR2 sequences are SGHAT and FQNNGV. The V gene lost 2 bases and the J gene lost 7 bases, with 14 bases spanning the gap. CDR3 residues: CASSLSNWVSGELFF. CDR3 nucleotide sequence: TGTGCCAGCAGCTTATCCAATTGGGTGAGCGGGGAGCTGTTTTTT. The whole variable domain, remainder taken from reference TRBV11-2 and TRBJ2-2, is EAGVAQSPRYKIIEKRQSVAFWCNPISGHATLYWYQQILGQGPKLLIQFQNNGVVDDSQLPKDRFSAERLKGVDSTLKIQPAKLEDSAVYLCASSLSNWVSGELFFGEGSRLTVL.

This rearrangement joins TRBV11-2 to TRBJ2-1; TRBD1 is a possible D gene (6 bases). The germline V and J ends were trimmed by 5 bases and 9 bases, with 11 bases remaining between them. Germline assignment: CDR1 SGHAT and CDR2 FQNNGV. This CDR3 has 12 amino acids. As DNA, the CDR3 is TGTGCCAGCAGCGAACAGGGTTTTGAGCAGTTCTTC. Translation: CASSEQGFEQFF.

The V and J genes are TRBV5-1 and TRBJ1-2; D call uncertain. CDR1 SGHRS and CDR2 YFSETQ come from the germline V gene. V lost 4 bases and J 2 bases, leaving 18 bases between the germline ends. The CDR3 runs to 16 residues. Here the CDR3 reads CASSHQPEIPNYGYTF. Here the CDR3 DNA reads TGCGCCAGCAGCCACCAACCAGAAATCCCGAACTATGGCTACACCTTC.

This clone came up once. V gene TRBV29-1 combines with J gene TRBJ2-1; D is perhaps TRBD2 (6 bases). Germline V gene data show CDR1 as SQVTM and CDR2 as ANQGSEA. This CDR3 has 16 amino acids. V was cut by 3 bases and J by 0 bases, with 15 bases left in between. The CDR3 reads CSVEALADSSYNEQFF. In nucleotides, the CDR3 is TGCAGCGTTGAGGCCTTAGCGGATAGCTCCTACAATGAGCAGTTCTTC.

In its sample, this clone was seen once. The gene calls are TRBV5-1 and TRBJ1-1, with 8 bases lining up with TRBD1. Germline V gene lookup returns CDR1 SGHRS and CDR2 YFSETQ. The V gene end was trimmed by 7 bases and the J gene end by 1 base; junction bases not matched to a gene: 6. CDR3 length: 14 residues. CDR3 DNA sequence: TGCGCCAGCGGACAGGGCCCTGAGAACACTGAAGCTTTCTTT. Translated: CASGQGPENTEAFF.

The chain couples TRBV7-8 to TRBJ1-5; 7 bases match TRBD1. CDR3 length: 16 residues. Trimming removed 1 base from V and 3 bases from J; junction bases left unmatched: 6. Germline-derived CDR1 and CDR2 are SGHVS and FQNEAQ. Written as DNA, the CDR3 is TGTGCCAGCAGCTTAGTAGGGGGACAGTCCAATCAGCCCCAGCATTTT. Protein sequence: CASSLVGGQSNQPQHF.

The rearrangement joins TRBV6-5 to TRBJ1-5; 8 bases are shared with TRBD1. Germline assignment: CDR1 MNHEY and CDR2 SVGAGI. This CDR3 comprises 14 residues. The trim removed 6 bases at V and 5 bases at J, leaving 6 bases unmatched. DNA of the CDR3: TGTGCCAGCAGCCACACAGGGGGGGATCAGCCCCAGCATTTT. Protein sequence: CASSHTGGDQPQHF.

The chain uses TRBV5-4 and TRBJ2-1; unclear D gene. With 0 bases removed from V and 5 bases from J, the gap between germline ends came to 12 bases. Germline CDR1 and CDR2: SGHNT and YYREEE (reference sequence). CDR3 length equals 15 residues. The CDR3 DNA sequence: TGTGCCAGCAGCTTGGAGGTACTTCCGGACAATGAGCAGTTCTTC. Its translation is CASSLEVLPDNEQFF.

V usage is TRBV6-2 or TRBV6-3 and J usage is TRBJ2-7; 9 bases map to TRBD2. V lost 4 bases to trimming and J lost 5 bases; unmatched junction nucleotides: 9. The CDR3 has 15 residues. Germline V gene sequence: CDR1 MNHEY, CDR2 SVGEGT. CDR3 residues: CASSSWAGGPHEQYF. DNA for the CDR3: TGTGCCAGCAGTTCATGGGCGGGAGGGCCCCACGAGCAGTACTTC.